One sample yielded the 9 T cell receptor beta chains listed below, sequenced in a study of CD8+ T cells in alopecia areata. Specified treatment: oral pan-JAK inhibitor, 5-10 mg twice daily. Sequencing used cDNA as its template, made by extracting RNA and reverse transcribing it. TCRdb's table, derived via immunoSEQ multiplex PCR, lists solely in-frame clones and lacks some. Of fewer than 250,000 clones in the sample, over 60% were seen once. This specimen was CD4+ T cells sorted from blood, taken at week 4, from a patient treated with tofacitinib. The receptors come from a human donor with alopecia areata.

DNA of the CDR3: TGCAGCGTTCTGGGGGCGGATGGCTACACCTTC. Encoded protein: CSVLGADGYTF. V usage is TRBV29-1 and J usage is TRBJ1-2; the D gene is possibly TRBD1 (6 bases). The CDR3 is made up of 11 amino acids. Between the trimmed V and J ends, which lost 5 bases and 6 bases, there was a span of 10 bases. Germline values: CDR1 SQVTM, CDR2 ANQGSEA.

Of note for this clone: Since a much larger clone is just one base distant, this may be a read error. This same CDR3 is encoded by further DNA sequences in the sample. V gene TRBV4-1 combines with J gene TRBJ2-3; the D is unclear. The CDR3 sequence is 11 residues long. V was shortened by 4 bases and J by 6 bases, with 5 bases between the two germline ends. CDR1 is MGHRA and CDR2 is YSYEKL in the germline V gene. CDR3 in amino acids: CASSPGDTQYF. CDR3 bases: TGCGCCAGCAGCCCTGGTGATACGCAGTATTTT.

V is TRBV6-5 and J is TRBJ1-2; D is possibly TRBD1 (6 bases). Per germline, CDR1 MNHEY and CDR2 SVGAGI. V was trimmed by 6 bases and J by 6 bases, leaving 17 bases between them. The CDR3 is made up of 14 amino acids. The CDR3 DNA is TGTGCCAGCAGCGCAGGGGCGCAGGATCATGGCTACACCTTC. Translation gives CASSAGAQDHGYTF.

There are a few counts of this clone. The chain links TRBV6-6 to TRBJ1-5, with TRBD1 as a possible D gene (6 bases). CDR3 size: 16 residues. In germline, CDR1 is MNHNY, CDR2 SVGAGI (reference sequence). V was cut by 2 bases and J by 0 bases, with 11 bases left in between. Written as DNA, the CDR3 is TGTGCCAGCAGTTACCCAGGACAGCTTAGCAATCAGCCCCAGCATTTT. Residues: CASSYPGQLSNQPQHF.

V and J are TRBV5-6 and TRBJ1-1; 7 nucleotides align to TRBD1. The CDR3 is 14 residues long. V lost 0 bases and J lost 4; bases outside the gene matches: 3. Per germline, CDR1 SGHDT and CDR2 YYEEEE. The CDR3 sequence: CASSLGHRGTEAFF. DNA for the CDR3: TGTGCCAGCAGCTTGGGGCACAGGGGCACTGAAGCTTTCTTT. The whole variable domain, filled in from reference TRBV5-6 and TRBJ1-1, reads DAGVTQSPTHLIKTRGQQVTLRCSPKSGHDTVSWYQQALGQGPQFIFQYYEEEERQRGNFPDRFSGHQFPNYSSELNVNALLLGDSALYLCASSLGHRGTEAFFGQGTRLTVV.

J is TRBJ2-1 and V is TRBV28, with a weak D call TRBD2 (7 bases). The germline V gene encodes CDR1 MDHEN and CDR2 SYDVKM. V was clipped by 8 bases and J by 5 bases, with 25 bases between them. There are 17 residues in the CDR3. CDR3 in amino acids: CASHPPTGTKLDNEQFF. CDR3 bases: TGTGCCAGCCATCCCCCAACAGGGACTAAACTCGACAATGAGCAGTTCTTC. The full variable domain, completed using reference TRBV28 and TRBJ2-1, is DVKVTQSSRYLVKRTGEKVFLECVQDMDHENMFWYRQDPGLGLRLIYFSYDVKMKEKGDIPEGYSVSREKKERFSLILESASTNQTSMYLCASHPPTGTKLDNEQFFGPGTRLTVL.

V gene TRBV2 combines with J gene TRBJ1-1; D is ambiguous. The V end lost 3 bases, the J end lost 6 bases, and 11 bases lay between the germline ends. The germline gives CDR1 SNHLY, CDR2 FYNNEI. The CDR3 has 13 residues. This CDR3 is CASSEGRISEAFF. The DNA of the CDR3 is TGTGCCAGCAGTGAGGGCCGGATCTCTGAAGCTTTCTTT.

The V gene is TRBV30, the J gene TRBJ2-5; D is unclear. The CDR3 is 15 amino acids. The V and J ends lost 0 bases and 2 bases respectively, with 13 bases between them. The germline gives CDR1 GTSNPN, CDR2 SVGIG (reference sequence). CDR3 sequence: CAWSVRLILQETQYF. The CDR3 DNA reads as TGTGCCTGGAGTGTACGGCTGATACTTCAAGAGACCCAGTACTTC.

In its sample, this clone was seen a few times. The chain joins TRBV2 to TRBJ2-5; maybe TRBD2 (6 bases). This CDR3 has 15 residues. CDR1 is SNHLY and CDR2 is FYNNEI in the germline V gene. V was clipped by 2 bases and J by 6 bases, with 16 bases between them. The CDR3: CASSETGLSEQTQYF. The CDR3 coding sequence is TGTGCCAGCAGTGAAACTGGACTATCAGAACAGACCCAGTACTTC.